These 5 T cell receptor beta chains came from one sample sequenced in a study of neurological immune-mediated disorders (dated by TCRdb to about 2019). Library generation was performed with 5' RACE. TCRdb records Illumina HiSeq 2500 as the sequencer. Starting from the raw public reads, TCRdb applied fastp trimming at Q25, assembled clones with MiXCR and retained in-frame beta chains. Each entry is one CDR3 protein sequence, shown with its most common DNA and genes. The sample has 77,000 or so distinct CDR3 sequences on record, 9.4% of them singletons. The top ten hold about 1.8% of the sample. Sequenced sample: PBMCs. These receptors came from a man aged 45 to 65 in good health.

The CDR3 coding sequence is TGTGCCAGCAGTGCGTCACAGGGGGTGATCGGCTACACCTTC. The encoded protein is CASSASQGVIGYTF. The chain uses TRBV2 and TRBJ1-2; 8 bases match TRBD1. There are 14 residues in the CDR3. The junction had 9 bases not matched to a gene; V was cut back by 4 bases and J by 8 bases. Germline V gene sequence: CDR1 SNHLY, CDR2 FYNNEI. Complete variable domain (other parts from reference TRBV2 and TRBJ1-2): EPEVTQTPSHQVTQMGQEVILRCVPISNHLYFYWYRQILGQKVEFLVSFYNNEISEKSEIFDDQFSVERPDGSNFTLKIRSTKLEDSAMYFCASSASQGVIGYTFGSGTRLTVV.

The genes are TRBV5-5 and TRBJ1-5; D perhaps matches TRBD1 (6 bases). The V gene's germline CDR1 is SGHKS and CDR2 YYEKEE (reference sequence). The CDR3 covers 14 residues. The ends were cut back, 3 bases at V and 12 bases at J, with 19 bases in the middle. The CDR3 nucleotides read TGTGCCAGCAGCTCCTACAGGGTCGCGGAGCACCAGCATTTT. Translating gives CASSSYRVAEHQHF.

At least ten counts were recorded for this clonotype. This chain links TRBV5-1 with TRBJ2-7, with 9 bases fitting TRBD2. Germline assignment: CDR1 SGHRS and CDR2 YFSETQ. V shed 0 bases, J shed 3 bases, and the junction held 4 bases outside the gene matches. The CDR3 spans 15 residues. CDR3 protein: CASSLDPAGGYEQYF. The CDR3 DNA follows: TGCGCCAGCAGCTTGGATCCAGCGGGGGGCTACGAGCAGTACTTC.

In this sample, this clonotype turned up a few times. V usage is TRBV7-8 and J usage is TRBJ1-2; D is possibly TRBD1 (5 bases). This CDR3 is built from 15 residues. CDR1 is SGHVS, CDR2 FQNEAQ, per germline. V was pared by 5 bases and J by 2 bases, with 15 bases between. The CDR3 region is CASSPAPQGNYGYTF. The DNA of the CDR3 is TGTGCCAGCAGCCCTGCCCCCCAGGGAAACTATGGCTACACCTTC.

This clonotype was counted at least ten times. This rearrangement joins TRBV5-1 to TRBJ2-1; 12 bases line up with TRBD2. This CDR3 region has 19 residues. J gave up 1 base and V 0 bases, and 8 bases lay outside the gene matches. Germline-derived CDR1 and CDR2 are SGHRS and YFSETQ. CDR3 amino acids: CASSLAASGRAYSYNEQFF. CDR3 nucleotides: TGCGCCAGCAGCTTGGCCGCTAGCGGGAGGGCGTATTCCTACAATGAGCAGTTCTTC.